One sample yielded the 16 T cell receptor beta chains listed below, sequenced in a study of blood T cell repertoires in COVID-19. Measured with immunoSEQ multiplex PCR; TCRdb has only the in-frame clones, and not every one. The sample holds around 92,000 clones, roughly 87% seen once. Sequenced: peripheral blood. These receptors were obtained from a woman of 80 years or more with active COVID-19.

The V call is TRBV19, the J call TRBJ2-2, with 7 bases fitting TRBD2. V was clipped by 3 bases and J by 8 bases; unmatched bases: 9. The length of the CDR3 is 15 residues. The V gene's germline CDR1 is LNHDA and CDR2 SQIVND (reference sequence). CDR3 sequence reads: CASSMNSGGRGELFF. The CDR3 coding sequence is TGTGCCAGTAGTATGAATAGCGGCGGGAGAGGGGAGCTGTTTTTT. Complete variable domain (other parts from reference TRBV19 and TRBJ2-2): DGGITQSPKYLFRKEGQNVTLSCEQNLNHDAMYWYRQDPGQGLRLIYYSQIVNDFQKGDIAEGYSVSREKKESFPLTVTSAQKNPTAFYLCASSMNSGGRGELFFGEGSRLTVL.

The chain has TRBV30 and TRBJ2-5; TRBD2 matches 8 bases. Per germline, CDR1 GTSNPN and CDR2 SVGIG (reference sequence). J gave up 1 base and V 3 bases, and 7 bases lay outside the gene matches. This CDR3 comprises 15 residues. In DNA, the CDR3 is TGTGCCTGGAGAGGAATTAGCGGGATCCAAGAGACCCAGTACTTC. Translated, it gives CAWRGISGIQETQYF.

The chain employs TRBV27 and TRBJ2-3; D gene unclear. Germline V gene sequence: CDR1 MNHEY, CDR2 SMNVEV (reference sequence). V gave up 7 bases and J gave up 6 bases, with 8 bases separating them. This CDR3 has 11 amino acids. The CDR3 nucleotides are TGTGCCAGCACATTACGGGATACGCAGTATTTT. Translating gives CASTLRDTQYF.

The rearrangement joins TRBV7-9 to TRBJ2-7; the D gene is possibly TRBD1 (5 bases). The V and J ends lost 5 bases and 2 bases respectively, with 16 bases between them. The germline gives CDR1 SEHNR, CDR2 FQNEAQ (reference sequence). The CDR3 totals 15 residues. The CDR3 loop is CASSAAKEQAYEQYF. In DNA, the CDR3 is TGTGCCAGCAGCGCAGCGAAGGAACAGGCCTACGAGCAGTACTTC.

The rearrangement joins TRBV7-2 to TRBJ2-3; the match to TRBD2 covers 7 bases. Trimming cost V 7 bases and J 1 base; bases outside gene matches: 11. CDR1 and CDR2 (germline): SGHTA, FQGNSA. This CDR3 is 16 amino acids long. The CDR3 coding sequence is TGTGCCAGCACCCCCATGGGAGGGGCTCGCACAGATACGCAGTATTTT. Its translation is CASTPMGGARTDTQYF.

V gene TRBV4-2 combines with J gene TRBJ2-1, with a tentative D call TRBD1 (6 bases). The V gene lost 0 bases and the J gene lost 10 bases, with 7 bases spanning the gap. CDR3 length: 12 amino acids. Germline V gene sequence: CDR1 LGHNA, CDR2 YNFKEQ. The CDR3 region is CASSQDRGEQFF. The DNA for the CDR3 is TGTGCCAGCAGCCAAGACAGGGGCGAGCAGTTCTTC.

V and J are TRBV19 and TRBJ2-7, with 12 bases fitting TRBD2. Per the germline V gene, CDR1 is LNHDA and CDR2 is SQIVND (reference sequence). The CDR3 runs 16 residues. Germline trimming cut 5 bases from V and 2 bases from J; bases unmatched to any gene: 7. CDR3 bases: TGTGCCAGTAGTTCCCCGGGACTAGCGGGCACCTACGAGCAGTACTTC. Protein product: CASSSPGLAGTYEQYF.

The gene calls are TRBV19 and TRBJ2-1, with a tentative D call TRBD2 (5 bases). The CDR3 has 14 amino acids. CDR1 and CDR2 (germline): LNHDA, SQIVND (reference sequence). The V end was cut by 6 bases, the J end by 5 bases, with 14 bases between. This chain's CDR3 is CASSGKTADNEQFF. The CDR3 nucleotides are TGTGCCAGTAGCGGGAAGACCGCTGACAATGAGCAGTTCTTC.

The chain is built from TRBV10-2 and TRBJ2-5; D might be TRBD2 (5 bases). Looked up from germline, CDR1 is WSHSY and CDR2 is SAAADI. With 6 bases removed from V and 4 bases from J, the gap between germline ends came to 24 bases. The CDR3 contains 17 residues. CDR3 loop: CASSPGRSAFLVETQYF. CDR3 nucleotide sequence: TGCGCCAGCAGCCCAGGTCGTAGCGCGTTTTTAGTAGAGACCCAGTACTTC.

V gene TRBV7-6 combines with J gene TRBJ2-1; 10 nucleotides line up with TRBD1. The CDR3 contains 17 residues. The V gene's germline CDR1 is SGHVS and CDR2 FNYEAQ. V dropped 6 bases and J dropped 6; count of bases not matched to a gene: 14. DNA for the CDR3: TGTGCCAGCAGACCAAGTCAGCGGGACAGGGGTCCCAATGAGCAGTTCTTC. The encoded protein is CASRPSQRDRGPNEQFF.

V and J are TRBV6-5 and TRBJ1-2; D possibly corresponds to TRBD1 (5 bases). The germline V and J ends were trimmed by 2 bases and 8 bases, with 15 bases remaining between them. This CDR3 spans 14 amino acids. Per germline, CDR1 MNHEY and CDR2 SVGAGI. This CDR3 is CASSYGGRTMGYTF. The CDR3 DNA is TGTGCCAGCAGTTACGGGGGTAGGACTATGGGCTACACCTTC.

The V call is TRBV27, the J call TRBJ1-6; D gene unclear. The germline V and J ends were trimmed by 2 bases and 2 bases, with 13 bases remaining between them. The CDR3 runs 17 residues. In germline, CDR1 is MNHEY, CDR2 SMNVEV (reference sequence). CDR3 protein: CASSLEGPSTYNSPLHF. The CDR3 DNA reads as TGTGCCAGCAGTTTAGAGGGTCCAAGCACCTATAATTCACCCCTCCACTTT.

The genes are TRBV7-2 and TRBJ2-1; tentative D call: TRBD2 (6 bases). Trimming left V 4 bases short and J 3 bases short, with 13 bases between. There are 15 residues in the CDR3. Germline CDR1 is SGHTA and CDR2 is FQGNSA. The CDR3 protein is CASSYTGTVYNEQFF. DNA for the CDR3: TGTGCCAGCAGCTATACCGGGACTGTCTACAATGAGCAGTTCTTC.

In DNA, the CDR3 is TGTGCCAGCAGCCAAGGTCCTTTTGCGGGAGAGGTTTACAATGAGCAGTTCTTC. Encoded protein: CASSQGPFAGEVYNEQFF. The chain combines TRBV4-2 with TRBJ2-1; TRBD2 agrees at 7 bases. The junction had 13 bases not matched to a gene; V was cut back by 1 base and J by 4 bases. CDR1 and CDR2 (germline): LGHNA, YNFKEQ. The CDR3 runs 18 residues.

This clone was seen a few times. The rearrangement joins TRBV7-2 to TRBJ2-2; D remains ambiguous. Between the trimmed V and J ends, which lost 2 bases and 2 bases, there was a span of 9 bases. Germline lookup yields CDR1 SGHTA and CDR2 FQGNSA. CDR3 length: 15 residues. Written as DNA, the CDR3 is TGTGCCAGCAGCTTAAGCCAGCGAAACACCGGGGAGCTGTTTTTT. Protein product: CASSLSQRNTGELFF.

The chain joins TRBV28 to TRBJ2-7, with D possibly matching TRBD2 (6 bases). The germline CDR1 and CDR2 sequences are MDHEN and SYDVKM. The CDR3 is 15 residues long. Trimming took 3 bases from V and 3 from J, leaving 15 bases between them. For the CDR3, the DNA is TGTGCCAGCAGTTTCCGAAGGGGAGGAAGCTACGAGCAGTACTTC. Its protein is CASSFRRGGSYEQYF.